The present TCR beta chain was sequenced within a study of technical replicates of blood from several donors. The CDR3 totals 12 residues. In germline, CDR1 is SGHVS, CDR2 FQNEAQ. V lost 4 bases to trimming and J lost 0 bases, with 3 bases between them. Method: immunoSEQ multiplex PCR; TCRdb's copy keeps in-frame clones and lacks some. The sample carries some 74,000 clones, around 95% recorded once. The sample taken for sequencing was T cells isolated from PBMCs. The sequence was obtained from a human donor in good health. V is TRBV7-8 and J is TRBJ1-2; D gene unclear. Here the CDR3 DNA reads TGTGCCAGCAGCTCAACTAACTATGGCTACACCTTC. The encoded protein is CASSSTNYGYTF.